This T cell receptor (beta chain) was sequenced during a study of identical twins. Study-wide findings and caveats: For zero-insertion analyses, partial confounding could come from invariant MAIT and iNKT cells.

On this clonotype itself: Antigen specificity is unknown. A much larger clone is a single base away; this may be a read error.

Germline V gene sequence: CDR1 WSHSY, CDR2 SAAADI. The CDR3 contains 15 residues. Deletions cut 10 bases from V and 1 base from J, with 18 bases between. MiXCR, applied by TCRdb to the 5' RACE reads, yields one record per CDR3 protein. The top ten clones hold about 1.8% of a sample with 640,000 or so distinct CDR3 sequences, around 6.1% of them seen once. The sample consisted of naive T cells sorted from blood. The receptor was isolated from a man between 18 and 35 years old in good health. V is TRBV10-2 and J is TRBJ2-3; no clear D. CDR3 amino acids: CATCGRNPGTDTQYF. DNA of the CDR3: TGCGCCACTTGCGGAAGGAACCCCGGCACAGATACGCAGTATTTT.